The TCR beta chain described here comes from a study of shared clonotypes between healthy human individuals. Germline loops: CDR1 LGHNA, CDR2 YNFKEQ. This CDR3 has 17 residues. Trimming took off 2 bases at V and 3 bases at J, with 18 bases between the two ends. Original data processing: Junction-only immunoSEQ data arrived without quality scores, meaning filtering differed. Data came from immunoSEQ multiplex PCR; TCRdb stores just in-frame clones and leaves some out. The V and J calls and clone size are taken from that table; D and trimming were inferred from the DNA. The sample contains about 2.1 million clones, just over 90% of which appear only once. CD45RO-negative cells were positively selected for CCR7, leaving out terminally differentiated effector memory CD45RA+ cells. As concerns this clone: Its antigen is undetermined.

General observations from the study: Larger estimated richness was generally seen in naive subsets than in memory subsets. The authors sampled blood alone, and tissue repertoires likely differ. Sequencing of the sorted subsets was shown by rarefaction to be incomplete despite large depth.

The J gene is TRBJ2-3, the V gene TRBV4-2; D perhaps matches TRBD2 (5 bases). The TCR was taken from a man aged 18 to 30 in good health. Some clones in this sample may be carry-over from other donors' samples. The sample taken for sequencing was naive CD8+ T cells from PBMCs. Here the CDR3 DNA reads TGTGCCAGCAGCCAACGTACTAGGAGGTCGGGGACAGATACGCAGTATTTT. Translated, it gives CASSQRTRRSGTDTQYF.